These T cell receptor beta chains were read from a single sample in a study of cytomegalovirus exposure and HLA in healthy donors. Profiling relied on immunoSEQ multiplex PCR, and the TCRdb table lists in-frame clones only, not all of them. The sample holds under 200,000 clones. Sequencing was performed on PBMCs. The receptors were sampled from a young woman in good health and CMV-seropositive. CDR3s include the opening cysteine and the closing phenylalanine or tryptophan. A D gene is named only where the DNA matches it firmly.

j_call d_call v_call cdr3_nt cdr3_aa
TRBJ2-1 - TRBV30 TGTGCCTGGAGCGAGGGTCTCCCGGGCAATGAGCAGTTCTTC CAWSEGLPGNEQFF
TRBJ2-3 - TRBV6-1 TGTGCCAGCAGTGAATTGGGGCCGACAGTTGTTAGTTTTACGCAGTATTTT CASSELGPTVVSFTQYF
TRBJ1-1 TRBD1 TRBV4-3 TGCGCCAGCAGCCAAGGTACGGACAGGCCTCTTGAAGCTTTCTTT CASSQGTDRPLEAFF
TRBJ2-5 - TRBV6-6 TGTGCCAGCAGTTACCCAGGGATTTGGGAGACCCAGTACTTC CASSYPGIWETQYF
TRBJ2-7 - TRBV2 TGTGCCAGCAGCGGGGGACCCTACGAGCAGTACTTC CASSGGPYEQYF
TRBJ1-2 TRBD1 TRBV19 TGTGCCAGTAGTATCACAGGGGGCAGCGACTACACCTTC CASSITGGSDYTF
TRBJ1-1 TRBD1 TRBV7-2 TGTGCCAGCAGCTTAGCGTCAGGGGGCATAGGCACTGAAGCTTTCTTT CASSLASGGIGTEAFF
TRBJ2-2 TRBD2 TRBV29-1 TGCAGCGTTGAAGGCGGGGGGGGGACCGGGGAGCTGTTTTTT CSVEGGGGTGELFF
TRBJ1-5 - TRBV18 TGTGCCAGCTCAGCGGCGGGTAACAATCAGCCCCAGCATTTT CASSAAGNNQPQHF
TRBJ2-1 - TRBV10-3 TGTGCCATCAGTGAGTCGTTGCGTAACTACAATGAGCAGTTCTTC CAISESLRNYNEQFF
TRBJ2-4 TRBD2 TRBV19 TGTGCCAGTATCGGGGCGGGGGTGGTAAACATTCAGTACTTC CASIGAGVVNIQYF
TRBJ1-5 TRBD1 TRBV5-6 TGTGCCAGCAGCTTGACAGGGGCGGGCAATCAGCCCCAGCATTTT CASSLTGAGNQPQHF
TRBJ2-7 TRBD2 TRBV7-9 TGTGCCAGCAGCGGCGGGGAGGGAACCGCCTACGAGCAGTACTTC CASSGGEGTAYEQYF
TRBJ1-1 - TRBV11-3 TGTGCCAGCAGCTTAGCGGGGGGTTCTACTGAAGCTTTCTTT CASSLAGGSTEAFF
TRBJ1-1 TRBD1 TRBV29-1 TGCAGCGTGGGACAGCGATTGCACACTGAAGCTTTCTTT CSVGQRLHTEAFF
TRBJ1-1 - TRBV7-2 TGTGCCAGCAGCCAAAAAGGGAGGAGGACTGAAGCTTTCTTT CASSQKGRRTEAFF
TRBJ2-3 - TRBV4-1 TGCGCCAGCAGCCAACAGGGATCTAGCACAGATACGCAGTATTTT CASSQQGSSTDTQYF
TRBJ1-3 TRBD1 TRBV15 TGTGCCACCAGCCGCAAGACAGGGTCTGGAAACACCATATATTTT CATSRKTGSGNTIYF
TRBJ2-7 - TRBV19 TGTGCCAGTAGTATAGGAAGAGAGTACGAGCAGTACTTC CASSIGREYEQYF
TRBJ1-2 - TRBV5-1 TGCGCCAGCAGCCCGGAGGGGTTATTCGGCTACACCTTC CASSPEGLFGYTF